The present T cell receptor (beta chain) was sequenced within a study of blood T cell repertoires in COVID-19. Across the study: Sites in the United States, Italy and Spain provided acute and convalescent COVID-19 samples. PBMCs, B-cell-depleted T cells, or T cells provided the cDNA or gDNA that made up the material.

Under the authors' procedure: Estimation of nucleated cell counts relied on the amplification of reference gene primers. Profiled with immunoSEQ multiplex PCR; TCRdb holds only in-frame clones, not every one. V, J and clone size were drawn from that table, and D and trimming were deduced from the DNA. The sample comprises tens of thousands of clones, approximately 80% of which are singletons, and under 50% rests with the top ten. V gave up 4 bases and J gave up 2 bases, with 13 bases separating them. CDR1 and CDR2 (germline): SGHNT, YYREEE (reference sequence). This CDR3 comprises 16 residues. The sample taken for sequencing was peripheral blood. The chain combines TRBV5-4 with TRBJ2-6; possible D gene TRBD2, 7 bases. This TCR came from a human donor in a cohort sampled during active COVID-19. In nucleotides, the CDR3 is TGTGCCAGCAGCCAAGGGGGGGCGGCTGGGGCCAACGTCCTGACTTTC. Its protein is CASSQGGAAGANVLTF. Full variable domain (missing parts from reference TRBV5-4 and TRBJ2-6): ETGVTQSPTHLIKTRGQQVTLRCSSQSGHNTVSWYQQALGQGPQFIFQYYREEENGRGNFPPRFSGLQFPNYSSELNVNALELDDSALYLCASSQGGAAGANVLTFGAGSRLTVL.